The 27 T cell receptor beta chains listed next were all sequenced from one sample in a study of T cells in Graves' hyperthyroidism and ophthalmopathy. Amplified regions were TCR beta CDR3 sequences from RNA transcripts. The HTBI primer set was used in a first-round RT-PCR of the TCR CDR3. TCRdb analysed the multiplex PCR reads with MiXCR anew, one entry per CDR3 protein. The top ten hold under 35% of the sample, which has roughly 170,000 distinct CDR3 sequences, about 17% seen once. Input material: blood. All receptors come from a woman in her forties or fifties with Graves' hyperthyroidism.

This clonotype was observed at least ten times. The rearrangement uses TRBV6-1 and TRBJ2-1, with a weak D call TRBD2 (6 bases). V lost 5 bases and J 10 bases, leaving 18 bases between the germline ends. Per the germline V gene, CDR1 is MNHNS and CDR2 is SASEGT. The CDR3 has 14 amino acids. CDR3 residues: CASSWDFNPGEQFF. The CDR3 DNA reads TGTGCCAGCAGTTGGGACTTCAATCCGGGCGAGCAGTTCTTC.

This clonotype was counted between two and nine times. The genes are TRBV6-4 and TRBJ1-2, with 7 bases aligning to TRBD1. The CDR3 is 15 amino acids. Germline-derived CDR1 and CDR2 are MRHNA and SNTAGT. V lost 4 bases to trimming and J lost 4 bases; unmatched junction nucleotides: 9. CDR3 bases: TGTGCCAGCAGTGCAGGTTTAGGGGGCGCCTATGGCTACACCTTC. Its protein is CASSAGLGGAYGYTF.

This clonotype was counted at least ten times. This rearrangement joins TRBV9 to TRBJ2-3; 7 bases match TRBD1. Germline trimming cut 2 bases from V and 0 bases from J; bases unmatched to any gene: 6. This CDR3 is built from 16 residues. Germline V gene data show CDR1 as SGDLS and CDR2 as YYNGEE. CDR3 residues: CASSVTPGQSTDTQYF. CDR3 sequence (DNA): TGTGCCAGCAGCGTGACACCGGGACAGAGCACAGATACGCAGTATTTT.

This clonotype was recorded at least ten times. This chain connects TRBV6-1 to TRBJ1-5; 8 bases are a match to TRBD1. V lost 6 bases to trimming and J lost 6 bases; unmatched junction nucleotides: 10. CDR3 length: 15 residues. Germline V gene sequence: CDR1 MNHNS, CDR2 SASEGT. The DNA for the CDR3 is TGTGCCAGCAGGCCTGGACAGGGAGGGTCTCAGCCCCAGCATTTT. It yields the protein CASRPGQGGSQPQHF.

The J gene is TRBJ2-4, the V gene TRBV18, with D perhaps matching TRBD1 (6 bases). CDR3 size: 15 residues. The V and J ends lost 2 bases and 8 bases respectively, with 16 bases between them. Germline values: CDR1 KGHSH, CDR2 LQKENI. CDR3 DNA sequence: TGTGCCAGCTCACCATTTAGCCAGGGGACGGACATTCAGTACTTC. Amino acid sequence: CASSPFSQGTDIQYF. The full variable domain, rest sourced from reference TRBV18 and TRBJ2-4, is NAGVMQNPRHLVRRRGQEARLRCSPMKGHSHVYWYRQLPEEGLKFMVYLQKENIIDESGMPKERFSAEFPKEGPSILRIQQVVRGDSAAYFCASSPFSQGTDIQYFGAGTRLSVL.

The chain employs TRBV19 and TRBJ1-5; D is undetermined. The CDR3 is 16 amino acids. Germline-derived CDR1 and CDR2 are LNHDA and SQIVND (reference sequence). V was trimmed by 4 bases and J by 5 bases, leaving 18 bases between them. This chain's CDR3 is CASSTRITERHQPQHF. In nucleotides, the CDR3 is TGTGCCAGTAGTACCCGGATTACTGAACGTCATCAGCCCCAGCATTTT.

This clonotype was counted many times. V usage is TRBV19 and J usage is TRBJ2-7, with D unclear. Germline V gene sequence: CDR1 LNHDA, CDR2 SQIVND (reference sequence). V was pared by 6 bases and J by 5 bases, with 29 bases between. The CDR3 covers 18 residues. CDR3 bases: TGTGCCAGTAGGGCAGGTTTCCGTATTTGCCCCGATAGGGACGAGCAGTACTTC. It is translated as CASRAGFRICPDRDEQYF. The full variable domain, its missing parts supplied by reference TRBV19 and TRBJ2-7, is DGGITQSPKYLFRKEGQNVTLSCEQNLNHDAMYWYRQDPGQGLRLIYYSQIVNDFQKGDIAEGYSVSREKKESFPLTVTSAQKNPTAFYLCASRAGFRICPDRDEQYFGPGTRLTVT.

The chain carries TRBV27 and TRBJ2-7; a possible D gene is TRBD1 (6 bases). V was cut by 2 bases and J by 7 bases, with 18 bases left in between. CDR1 and CDR2 (germline): MNHEY, SMNVEV (reference sequence). The CDR3 covers 15 residues. CDR3 DNA sequence: TGTGCCAGCAGTTTAAGGGCGACAGGTTCGGGGGAGCAGTACTTC. Its protein is CASSLRATGSGEQYF.

This clonotype came up many times. The chain has TRBV6-1 and TRBJ1-6, with a weak D call TRBD1 (6 bases). The CDR3 totals 14 residues. V was clipped by 8 bases and J by 7 bases, with 15 bases between them. Per germline, CDR1 MNHNS and CDR2 SASEGT. In nucleotides, the CDR3 is TGTGCCAGCTCTACCGGAGGGGGAAATTCACCCCTCCACTTT. Protein: CASSTGGGNSPLHF.

The CDR3 DNA reads as TGTGCCAGCAGGCAGACCCTTATGGATGGCTACACCTTC. Protein product: CASRQTLMDGYTF. This chain uses TRBV28 with TRBJ1-2; no firm D call. Trimming took 6 bases from V and 6 from J, leaving 14 bases between them. Germline V lookup: CDR1 MDHEN, CDR2 SYDVKM. The CDR3 has 13 residues.

This clonotype was detected a few times. The J gene is TRBJ1-1, the V gene TRBV4-1; 7 nucleotides match TRBD1. The CDR3 consists of 16 residues. V gave up 0 bases and J gave up 0 bases; unmatched junction bases: 4. Germline values: CDR1 MGHRA, CDR2 YSYEKL. The CDR3 protein is CASSQDTGQLNTEAFF. Written as DNA, the CDR3 is TGCGCCAGCAGCCAAGATACGGGACAGCTGAACACTGAAGCTTTCTTT.

This clonotype was seen ten or more times. The rearrangement joins TRBV19 to TRBJ2-1, with 8 bases identical to TRBD2. The germline V gene has CDR1 LNHDA and CDR2 SQIVND (reference sequence). This CDR3 has 16 residues. The V gene end was trimmed by 3 bases and the J gene end by 5 bases; junction bases not matched to a gene: 9. The CDR3 loop is CASSIWGSGGHNEQFF. The CDR3 DNA sequence: TGTGCCAGTAGTATTTGGGGGAGCGGGGGCCACAATGAGCAGTTCTTC.

This clonotype was seen ten or more times. The genes are TRBV2 and TRBJ2-7; D might be TRBD2 (6 bases). CDR3 length: 12 amino acids. Germline CDR1 and CDR2: SNHLY and FYNNEI. The DNA for the CDR3 is TGTGCTGCGGGGCAGTCCTCCTACGAGCAGTACTTC. It is translated as CAAGQSSYEQYF. The entire variable domain, with the rest obtained from reference TRBV2 and TRBJ2-7, is as follows: EPEVTQTPSHQVTQMGQEVILRCVPISNHLYFYWYRQILGQKVEFLVSFYNNEISEKSEIFDDQFSVERPDGSNFTLKIRSTKLEDSAMYFCAAGQSSYEQYFGPGTRLTVT.

This clonotype was found a few times. J is TRBJ1-3 and V is TRBV6-1; D remains unclear. This CDR3 region has 13 residues. Germline lookup yields CDR1 MNHNS and CDR2 SASEGT. V shed 6 bases and J shed 0 bases, with 6 bases lying between them. The CDR3: CASRQISGNTIYF. In DNA form, the CDR3 reads TGTGCCAGCAGACAGATCTCTGGAAACACCATATATTTT.

This clonotype was picked up a small number of times. The chain combines TRBV3-1 with TRBJ2-3; a weak D match, TRBD1 (6 bases). The V gene lost 4 bases and the J gene lost 2 bases, with 25 bases spanning the gap. Germline V gene data show CDR1 as LGHDT and CDR2 as YNNKEL (reference sequence). The CDR3 runs to 19 residues. CDR3 sequence: CASSRQGPRTGLNTDTQYF. DNA of the CDR3: TGTGCCAGCAGCCGTCAAGGCCCCCGCACAGGGTTGAACACAGATACGCAGTATTTT.

Many counts were recorded for this clonotype. V gene TRBV27 combines with J gene TRBJ1-4, with a possible D match to TRBD1 (5 bases). Trimming pared 4 bases from V and 5 bases from J, leaving 8 bases between. The CDR3 has 13 amino acids. Germline V CDR1 and CDR2: MNHEY, SMNVEV (reference sequence). CDR3 in amino acids: CASSSRGNEKLFF. Written as DNA, the CDR3 is TGTGCCAGCAGTTCCCGGGGCAATGAAAAACTGTTTTTT.

Ten or more counts support this clonotype. The V gene is TRBV6-6, the J gene TRBJ2-1, with a weak D call TRBD1 (5 bases). In germline, CDR1 is MNHNY, CDR2 SVGAGI (reference sequence). Trimming removed 0 bases from V and 6 bases from J, with 12 bases in between. The CDR3 contains 15 residues. CDR3 nucleotides: TGTGCCAGCAGTTACTCCTACTTCGACAGCAATGAGCAGTTCTTC. The encoded protein is CASSYSYFDSNEQFF.

This clonotype was seen at least ten times. The V call is TRBV5-8, the J call TRBJ2-5; TRBD1 agrees at 8 bases. J was trimmed by 5 bases and V by 2 bases; bases with no gene match: 5. In germline, CDR1 is SGHTS, CDR2 YDEGEE. The CDR3 has 14 residues. The CDR3 nucleotides are TGTGCCAGCAGCTTCGGACAGGGTTGGGAGACCCAGTACTTC. The encoded protein is CASSFGQGWETQYF. Full variable domain (outside the CDR3, taken from reference TRBV5-8 and TRBJ2-5): EAGVTQSPTHLIKTRGQQATLRCSPISGHTSVYWYQQALGLGLQFLLWYDEGEERNRGNFPPRFSGRQFPNYSSELNVNALELEDSALYLCASSFGQGWETQYFGPGTRLLVL.

This clonotype was counted ten times or more. The V call is TRBV6-2 or TRBV6-3, the J call TRBJ2-3; 9 bases match TRBD1. CDR3 length: 15 amino acids. Germline assignment: CDR1 MNHEY and CDR2 SVGEGT. J lost 2 bases, V lost 6 bases, and 6 bases had no gene match. The CDR3 protein is CASRTGGGPTDTQYF. The DNA for the CDR3 is TGTGCCAGCAGAACAGGGGGCGGCCCCACAGATACGCAGTATTTT.

This clonotype occurred many times. The chain uses TRBV7-2 and TRBJ2-7; D is unresolved. V was shortened by 0 bases and J by 2 bases, with 11 bases between the two germline ends. Germline V gene data show CDR1 as SGHTA and CDR2 as FQGNSA. CDR3 length: 15 amino acids. CDR3 protein: CASSLARDIAYEQYF. The CDR3 region has the DNA TGTGCCAGCAGCTTAGCGCGAGACATTGCCTACGAGCAGTACTTC.

A note on this clonotype: Germline and junction disagree at one end, which may indicate a read error. In DNA form, the CDR3 reads TGTGCCAGCAGCTCGGACTATGGTGGAGACACCATATATTTT. It encodes CASSSDYGGDTIYF. The chain carries TRBV7-2 and TRBJ1-3, with unresolved D. Germline-derived CDR1 and CDR2 are SGHTA and FQGNSA. The CDR3 sequence is 14 residues long.

This clonotype appeared many times. The chain is built from TRBV27 and TRBJ2-3; 13 bases map to TRBD2. Germline-derived CDR1 and CDR2 are MNHEY and SMNVEV (reference sequence). With 3 bases clipped from V and 6 bases from J, the junction kept 12 bases outside the gene matches. The CDR3 sequence is 18 residues long. The CDR3 DNA sequence: TGTGCCAGCAGTTTTACTAGCGGGGGGGCCTATCGAGGTGATACGCAGTATTTT. It encodes CASSFTSGGAYRGDTQYF.

In its sample, this clonotype was seen many times. This rearrangement joins TRBV7-2 to TRBJ2-3; 7 positions match TRBD2. Germline V gives CDR1 SGHTA, CDR2 FQGNSA. The CDR3 loop spans 15 amino acids. J lost 6 bases, V lost 5 bases, and 11 bases had no gene match. The CDR3 coding sequence is TGTGCCAGCAGCATCTTACCTCTAGCGGCGGATACGCAGTATTTT. It specifies CASSILPLAADTQYF.

The sample holds many counts of this clonotype. The rearrangement uses TRBV4-1 and TRBJ2-5, with 8 bases lining up with TRBD2. The germline V gene has CDR1 MGHRA and CDR2 YSYEKL. CDR3 length: 12 residues. Trimming cost V 11 bases and J 4 bases; bases outside gene matches: 6. In DNA form, the CDR3 reads TGCGCCTCGGGGGGGCCGGGAGAGACCCAGTACTTC. It is translated as CASGGPGETQYF.

This clonotype was picked up many times. This chain uses TRBV12-3 or TRBV12-4 with TRBJ2-1, with 9 bases aligning to TRBD2. The CDR3 contains 12 residues. Trimming cost V 5 bases and J 12 bases; bases outside gene matches: 5. CDR3 in amino acids: CASSSGGLGQFF. The CDR3 region has the DNA TGTGCCAGCAGTAGCGGGGGGCTGGGGCAGTTCTTC.

This clonotype was observed at least ten times. V and J are TRBV4-1 and TRBJ1-5; no definite D call. Germline-derived CDR1 and CDR2 are MGHRA and YSYEKL. CDR3 length: 18 residues. V lost 0 bases and J 0 bases, leaving 15 bases between the germline ends. In nucleotides, the CDR3 is TGCGCCAGCAGCCAAGACGGGCCAGGCGGCTTTAGCAATCAGCCCCAGCATTTT. The encoded protein is CASSQDGPGGFSNQPQHF.

The chain carries TRBV5-1 and TRBJ1-4; D unclear. The CDR3 sequence is 14 residues long. V was clipped by 2 bases and J by 3 bases, with 8 bases between them. Germline V lookup: CDR1 SGHRS, CDR2 YFSETQ. The CDR3 region has the DNA TGCGCCAGCAGCTTCGATTCGTCTAATGAAAAACTGTTTTTT. Protein sequence: CASSFDSSNEKLFF.